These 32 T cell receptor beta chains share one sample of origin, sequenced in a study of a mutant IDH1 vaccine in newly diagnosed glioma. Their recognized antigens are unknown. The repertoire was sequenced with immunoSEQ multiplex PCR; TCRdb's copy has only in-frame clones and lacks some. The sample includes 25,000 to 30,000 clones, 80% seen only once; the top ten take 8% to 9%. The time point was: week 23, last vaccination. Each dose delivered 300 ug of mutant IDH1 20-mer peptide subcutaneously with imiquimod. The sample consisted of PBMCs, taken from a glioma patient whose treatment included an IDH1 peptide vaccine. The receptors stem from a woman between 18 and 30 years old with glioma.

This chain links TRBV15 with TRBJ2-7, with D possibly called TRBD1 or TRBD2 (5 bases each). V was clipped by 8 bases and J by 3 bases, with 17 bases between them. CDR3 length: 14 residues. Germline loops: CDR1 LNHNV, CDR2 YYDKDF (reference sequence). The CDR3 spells CATSTWDGDYEQYF. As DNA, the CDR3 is TGTGCCACCTCAACCTGGGACGGGGACTACGAGCAGTACTTC.

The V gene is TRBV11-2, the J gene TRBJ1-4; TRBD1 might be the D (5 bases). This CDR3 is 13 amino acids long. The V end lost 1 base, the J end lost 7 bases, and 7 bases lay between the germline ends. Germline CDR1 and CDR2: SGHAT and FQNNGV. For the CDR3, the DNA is TGTGCCAGCAGCTTAGGACAGATTGAAAAACTGTTTTTT. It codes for CASSLGQIEKLFF. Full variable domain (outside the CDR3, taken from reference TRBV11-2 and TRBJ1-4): EAGVAQSPRYKIIEKRQSVAFWCNPISGHATLYWYQQILGQGPKLLIQFQNNGVVDDSQLPKDRFSAERLKGVDSTLKIQPAKLEDSAVYLCASSLGQIEKLFFGSGTQLSVL.

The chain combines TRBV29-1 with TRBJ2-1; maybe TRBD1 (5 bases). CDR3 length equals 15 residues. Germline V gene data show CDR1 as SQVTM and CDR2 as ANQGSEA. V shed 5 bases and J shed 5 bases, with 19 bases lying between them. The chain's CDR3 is CSVPSRGARDNEQFF. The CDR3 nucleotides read TGCAGCGTTCCATCCCGTGGGGCCCGCGACAATGAGCAGTTCTTC.

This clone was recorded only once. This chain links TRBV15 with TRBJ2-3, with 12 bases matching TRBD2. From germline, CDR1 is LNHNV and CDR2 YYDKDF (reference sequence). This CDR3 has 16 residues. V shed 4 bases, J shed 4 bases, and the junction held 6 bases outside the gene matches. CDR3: CATSKVTSGSADTQYF. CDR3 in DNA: TGTGCCACCAGCAAAGTGACTAGCGGGAGCGCAGATACGCAGTATTTT.

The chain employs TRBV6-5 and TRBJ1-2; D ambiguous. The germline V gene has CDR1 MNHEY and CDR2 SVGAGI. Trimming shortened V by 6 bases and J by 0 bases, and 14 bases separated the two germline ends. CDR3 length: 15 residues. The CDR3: CASSVQATTNYGYTF. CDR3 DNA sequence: TGTGCCAGCAGCGTACAAGCGACCACTAACTATGGCTACACCTTC.

The CDR3, as DNA: TGTGCCAGCAGTCCTGGCACTAGCCCCTACGAGCAGTACTTC. It specifies CASSPGTSPYEQYF. The chain employs TRBV27 and TRBJ2-7; D may be TRBD2 (6 bases). Trimming took 5 bases from V and 2 from J, leaving 13 bases between them. CDR1 and CDR2 from the germline V gene are MNHEY and SMNVEV (reference sequence). The CDR3 runs 14 residues.

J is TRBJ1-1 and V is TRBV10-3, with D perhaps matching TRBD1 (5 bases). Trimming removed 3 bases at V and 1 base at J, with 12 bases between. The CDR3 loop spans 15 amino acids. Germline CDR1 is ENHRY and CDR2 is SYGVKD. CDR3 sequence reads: CAISDLQGENTEAFF. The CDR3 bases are TGTGCCATCAGTGACCTACAAGGGGAGAACACTGAAGCTTTCTTT.

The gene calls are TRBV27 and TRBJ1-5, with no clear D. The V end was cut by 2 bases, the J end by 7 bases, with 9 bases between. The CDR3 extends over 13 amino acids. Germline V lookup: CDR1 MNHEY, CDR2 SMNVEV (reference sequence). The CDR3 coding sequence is TGTGCCAGCAGTTTAACGGTAGGGCAGCCCCAGCATTTT. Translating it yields CASSLTVGQPQHF.

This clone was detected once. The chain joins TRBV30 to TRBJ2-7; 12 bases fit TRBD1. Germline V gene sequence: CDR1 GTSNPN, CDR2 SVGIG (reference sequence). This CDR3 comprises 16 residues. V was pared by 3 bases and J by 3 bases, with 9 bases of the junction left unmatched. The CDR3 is CAWSQTGTGGNYEQYF. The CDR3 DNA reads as TGTGCCTGGAGCCAGACTGGGACAGGGGGCAACTACGAGCAGTACTTC.

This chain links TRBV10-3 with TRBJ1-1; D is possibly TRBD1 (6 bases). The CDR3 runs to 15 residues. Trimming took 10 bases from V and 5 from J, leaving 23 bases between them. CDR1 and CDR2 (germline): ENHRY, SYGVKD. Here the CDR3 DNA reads TGTGCCACCACCCCTCCGGGGGGGGCGAAGACTGAAGCTTTCTTT. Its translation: CATTPPGGAKTEAFF.

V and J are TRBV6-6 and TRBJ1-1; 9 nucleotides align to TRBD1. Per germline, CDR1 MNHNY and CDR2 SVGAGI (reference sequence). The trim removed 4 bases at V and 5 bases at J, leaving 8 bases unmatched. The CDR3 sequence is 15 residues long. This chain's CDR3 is CASSLARDRATEAFF. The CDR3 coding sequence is TGTGCCAGCAGTTTAGCCCGGGACAGGGCAACTGAAGCTTTCTTT.

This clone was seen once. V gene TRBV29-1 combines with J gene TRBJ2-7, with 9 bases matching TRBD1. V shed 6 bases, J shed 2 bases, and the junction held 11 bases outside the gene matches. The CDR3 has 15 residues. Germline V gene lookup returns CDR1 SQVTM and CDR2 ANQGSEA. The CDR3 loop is CSVEQGQGLTYEQYF. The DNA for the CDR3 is TGCAGCGTCGAACAGGGACAGGGCCTAACCTACGAGCAGTACTTC.

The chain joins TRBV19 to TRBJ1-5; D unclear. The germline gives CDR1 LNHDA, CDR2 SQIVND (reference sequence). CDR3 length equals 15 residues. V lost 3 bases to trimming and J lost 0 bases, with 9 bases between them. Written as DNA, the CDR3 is TGTGCCAGTAGTATGGGAACTTCTAGCAATCAGCCCCAGCATTTT. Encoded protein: CASSMGTSSNQPQHF.

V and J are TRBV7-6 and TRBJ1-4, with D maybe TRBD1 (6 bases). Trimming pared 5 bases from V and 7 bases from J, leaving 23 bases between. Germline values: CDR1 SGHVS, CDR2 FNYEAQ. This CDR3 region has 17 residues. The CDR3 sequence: CASSPYGGRGAGEKLFF. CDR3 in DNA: TGTGCCAGCAGCCCTTATGGGGGCCGCGGGGCGGGTGAAAAACTGTTTTTT.

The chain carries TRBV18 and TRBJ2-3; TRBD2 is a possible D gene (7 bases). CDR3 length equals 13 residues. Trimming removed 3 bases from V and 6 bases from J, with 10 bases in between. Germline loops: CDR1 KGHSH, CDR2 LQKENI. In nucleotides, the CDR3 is TGTGCCAGCTCACCCGGGGGGCCCGATACGCAGTATTTT. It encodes CASSPGGPDTQYF.

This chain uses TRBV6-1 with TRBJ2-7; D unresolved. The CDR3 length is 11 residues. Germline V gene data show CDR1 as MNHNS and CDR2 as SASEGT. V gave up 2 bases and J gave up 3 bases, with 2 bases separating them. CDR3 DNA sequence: TGTGCCAGCAGTGAATACTACGAGCAGTACTTC. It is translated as CASSEYYEQYF.

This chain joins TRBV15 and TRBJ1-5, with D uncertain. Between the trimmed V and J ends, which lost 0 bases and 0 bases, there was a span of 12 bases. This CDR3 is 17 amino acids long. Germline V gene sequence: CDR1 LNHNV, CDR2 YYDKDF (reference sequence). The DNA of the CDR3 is TGTGCCACCAGCAGAGACCAGAACAGCGTTAGCAATCAGCCCCAGCATTTT. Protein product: CATSRDQNSVSNQPQHF.

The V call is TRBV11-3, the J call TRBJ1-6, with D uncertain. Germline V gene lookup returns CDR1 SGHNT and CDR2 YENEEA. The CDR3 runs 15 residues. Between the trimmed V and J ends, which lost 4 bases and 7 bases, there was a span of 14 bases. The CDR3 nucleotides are TGTGCCAGCAGCTCCCTTGGGTCTTGGAATTCACCCCTCCACTTT. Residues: CASSSLGSWNSPLHF. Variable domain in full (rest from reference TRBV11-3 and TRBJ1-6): EAGVVQSPRYKIIEKKQPVAFWCNPISGHNTLYWYLQNLGQGPELLIRYENEEAVDDSQLPKDRFSAERLKGVDSTLKIQPAELGDSAVYLCASSSLGSWNSPLHFGNGTRLTVT.

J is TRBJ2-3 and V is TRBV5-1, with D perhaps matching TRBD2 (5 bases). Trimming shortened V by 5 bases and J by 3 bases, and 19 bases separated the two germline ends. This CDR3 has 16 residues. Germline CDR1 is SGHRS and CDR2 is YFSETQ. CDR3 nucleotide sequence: TGCGCCAGCAGAGTAGGAGGCAGTGGCGGTACAGATACGCAGTATTTT. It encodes CASRVGGSGGTDTQYF.

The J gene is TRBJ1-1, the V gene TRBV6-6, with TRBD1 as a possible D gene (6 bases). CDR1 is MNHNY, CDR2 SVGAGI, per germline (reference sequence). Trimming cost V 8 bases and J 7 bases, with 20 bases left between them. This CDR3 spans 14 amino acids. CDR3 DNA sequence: TGTGCCAGCGATCTAACAGGGACGTCGAATGAAGCTTTCTTT. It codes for CASDLTGTSNEAFF.

Here the CDR3 DNA reads TGTGCCAGCAGCTCCGCCCTAGGGGGTCTCAATGAGCAGTTCTTC. It encodes CASSSALGGLNEQFF. The chain recombines TRBV13 with TRBJ2-1, with D possibly being TRBD1 (6 bases). CDR1 and CDR2 (germline): PRHDT, FYEKMQ (reference sequence). V was shortened by 4 bases and J by 6 bases, with 16 bases between the two germline ends. The CDR3 length is 15 residues.

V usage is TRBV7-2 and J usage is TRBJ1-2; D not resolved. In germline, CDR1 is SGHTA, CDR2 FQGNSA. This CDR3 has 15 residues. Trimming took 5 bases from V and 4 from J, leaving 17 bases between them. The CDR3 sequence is CASSPQEVVSYGYTF. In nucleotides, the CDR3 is TGTGCCAGCAGCCCCCAGGAGGTCGTCAGCTATGGCTACACCTTC. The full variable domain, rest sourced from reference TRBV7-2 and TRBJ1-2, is GAGVSQSPSNKVTEKGKDVELRCDPISGHTALYWYRQSLGQGLEFLIYFQGNSAPDKSGLPSDRFSAERTGGSVSTLTIQRTQQEDSAVYLCASSPQEVVSYGYTFGSGTRLTVV.

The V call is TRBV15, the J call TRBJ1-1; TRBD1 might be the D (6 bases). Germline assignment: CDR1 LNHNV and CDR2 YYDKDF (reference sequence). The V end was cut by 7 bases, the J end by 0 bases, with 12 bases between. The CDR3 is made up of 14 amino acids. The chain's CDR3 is CATNAGEMNTEAFF. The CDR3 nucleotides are TGTGCCACCAATGCAGGGGAAATGAACACTGAAGCTTTCTTT. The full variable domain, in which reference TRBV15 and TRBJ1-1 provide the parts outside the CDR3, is DAMVIQNPRYQVTQFGKPVTLSCSQTLNHNVMYWYQQKSSQAPKLLFHYYDKDFNNEADTPDNFQSRRPNTSFCFLDIRSPGLGDTAMYLCATNAGEMNTEAFFGQGTRLTVV.

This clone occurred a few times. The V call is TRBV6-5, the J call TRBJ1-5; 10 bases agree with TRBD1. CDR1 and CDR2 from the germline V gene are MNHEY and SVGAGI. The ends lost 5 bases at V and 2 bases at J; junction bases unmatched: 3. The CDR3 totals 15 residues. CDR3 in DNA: TGTGCCAGCAGTACTGGACAGGGGGGCAATCAGCCCCAGCATTTT. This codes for CASSTGQGGNQPQHF.

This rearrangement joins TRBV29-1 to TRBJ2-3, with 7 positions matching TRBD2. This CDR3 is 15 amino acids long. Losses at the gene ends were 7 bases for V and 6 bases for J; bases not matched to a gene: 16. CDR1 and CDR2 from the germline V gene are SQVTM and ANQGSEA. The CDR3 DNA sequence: TGCAGCGCGGCGAGGGGAGGGGCGGACTACGATACGCAGTATTTT. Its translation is CSAARGGADYDTQYF.

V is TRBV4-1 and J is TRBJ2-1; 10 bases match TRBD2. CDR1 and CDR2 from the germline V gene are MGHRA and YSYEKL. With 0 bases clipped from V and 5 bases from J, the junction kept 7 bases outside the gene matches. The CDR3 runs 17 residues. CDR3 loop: CASSQDLAGDLDNEQFF. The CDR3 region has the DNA TGCGCCAGCAGCCAAGATCTAGCGGGGGACCTCGACAATGAGCAGTTCTTC.

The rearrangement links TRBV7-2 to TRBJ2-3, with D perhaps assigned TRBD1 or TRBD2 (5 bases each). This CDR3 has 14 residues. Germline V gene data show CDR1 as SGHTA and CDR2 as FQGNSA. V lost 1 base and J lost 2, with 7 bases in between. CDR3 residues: CASSLGGFTDTQYF. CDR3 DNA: TGTGCCAGCAGCTTAGGGGGGTTCACAGATACGCAGTATTTT. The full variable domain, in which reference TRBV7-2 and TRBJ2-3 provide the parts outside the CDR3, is GAGVSQSPSNKVTEKGKDVELRCDPISGHTALYWYRQSLGQGLEFLIYFQGNSAPDKSGLPSDRFSAERTGGSVSTLTIQRTQQEDSAVYLCASSLGGFTDTQYFGPGTRLTVL.

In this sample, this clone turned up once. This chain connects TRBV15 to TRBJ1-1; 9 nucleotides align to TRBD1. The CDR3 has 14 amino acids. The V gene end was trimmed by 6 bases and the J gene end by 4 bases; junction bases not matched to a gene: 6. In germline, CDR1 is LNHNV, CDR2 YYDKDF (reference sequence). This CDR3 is CATSTDRGSTEAFF. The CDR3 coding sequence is TGTGCCACCAGTACTGACAGGGGGAGCACTGAAGCTTTCTTT. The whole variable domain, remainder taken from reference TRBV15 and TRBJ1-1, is DAMVIQNPRYQVTQFGKPVTLSCSQTLNHNVMYWYQQKSSQAPKLLFHYYDKDFNNEADTPDNFQSRRPNTSFCFLDIRSPGLGDTAMYLCATSTDRGSTEAFFGQGTRLTVV.

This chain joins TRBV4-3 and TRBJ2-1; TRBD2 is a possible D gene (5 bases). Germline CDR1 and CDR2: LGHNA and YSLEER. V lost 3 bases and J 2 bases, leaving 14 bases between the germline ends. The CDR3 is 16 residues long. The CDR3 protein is CASSHEGKKPYNEQFF. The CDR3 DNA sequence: TGCGCCAGCAGCCATGAGGGCAAGAAGCCCTACAATGAGCAGTTCTTC.

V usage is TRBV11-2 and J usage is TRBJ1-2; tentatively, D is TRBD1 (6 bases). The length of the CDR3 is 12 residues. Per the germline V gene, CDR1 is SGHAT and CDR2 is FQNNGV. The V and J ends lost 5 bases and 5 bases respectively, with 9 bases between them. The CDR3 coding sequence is TGTGCCAGCAGCCTGACAGGATATGGCTACACCTTC. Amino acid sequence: CASSLTGYGYTF.

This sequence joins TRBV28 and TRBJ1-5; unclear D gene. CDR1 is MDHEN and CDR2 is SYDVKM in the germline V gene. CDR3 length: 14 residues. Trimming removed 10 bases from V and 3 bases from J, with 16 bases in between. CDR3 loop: CAIQRRFDNQPQHF. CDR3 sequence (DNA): TGTGCCATCCAACGGAGGTTTGACAATCAGCCCCAGCATTTT.

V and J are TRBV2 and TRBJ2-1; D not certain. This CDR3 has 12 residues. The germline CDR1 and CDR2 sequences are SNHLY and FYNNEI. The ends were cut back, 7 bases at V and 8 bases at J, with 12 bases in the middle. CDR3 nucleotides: TGTGCCAGCAAGAGGACGGGCGATGAGCAGTTCTTC. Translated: CASKRTGDEQFF.